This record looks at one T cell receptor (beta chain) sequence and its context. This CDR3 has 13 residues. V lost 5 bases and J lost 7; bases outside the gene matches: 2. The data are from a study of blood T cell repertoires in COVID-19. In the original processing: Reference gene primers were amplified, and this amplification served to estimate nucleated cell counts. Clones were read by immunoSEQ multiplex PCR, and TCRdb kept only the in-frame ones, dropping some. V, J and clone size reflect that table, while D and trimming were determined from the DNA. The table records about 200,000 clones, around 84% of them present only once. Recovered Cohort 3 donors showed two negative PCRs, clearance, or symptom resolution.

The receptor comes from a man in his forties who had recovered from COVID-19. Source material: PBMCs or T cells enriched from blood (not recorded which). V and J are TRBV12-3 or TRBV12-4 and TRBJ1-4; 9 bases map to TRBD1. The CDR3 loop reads CASSTTGGEKLFF. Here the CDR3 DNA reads TGTGCCAGCAGTACGACAGGGGGTGAAAAACTGTTTTTT.